The next 4 T cell receptor beta chains were all read from a single sample in a study of blood T cell repertoires in COVID-19. The data were produced by immunoSEQ multiplex PCR, yet TCRdb's version contains in-frame clones alone and is incomplete. The sample holds roughly 240,000 clones, roughly 85% seen once. Material: PBMCs or T cells enriched from blood (not recorded which). All receptors derive from a woman in her fifties or sixties with acute COVID-19.

This chain links TRBV5-1 with TRBJ2-1, with TRBD1 matching 9 bases. The V segment lost 2 bases and the J segment 7 bases; nucleotides outside the gene matches: 10. Per germline, CDR1 SGHRS and CDR2 YFSETQ. The CDR3 extends over 16 amino acids. CDR3 in amino acids: CASSLNPGQGMNEQFF. CDR3 bases: TGCGCCAGCAGCTTAAATCCGGGACAGGGAATGAATGAGCAGTTCTTC.

Note on this clone: Within the sample, other DNA sequences also encode this same CDR3. The J gene is TRBJ1-5, the V gene TRBV19; 10 bases fit TRBD1. Germline V gene lookup returns CDR1 LNHDA and CDR2 SQIVND (reference sequence). The CDR3 sequence is 14 residues long. CDR3 sequence (DNA): TGTGCTACCTCCGGGACAGGGGGCAATCAGCCCCAGCATTTT. It codes for CATSGTGGNQPQHF.

This clone is a singleton in its sample. V usage is TRBV5-1 and J usage is TRBJ1-5; D perhaps matches TRBD1 (6 bases). V was shortened by 0 bases and J by 6 bases, with 10 bases between the two germline ends. Per germline, CDR1 SGHRS and CDR2 YFSETQ. The CDR3 is 14 amino acids. CDR3 coding DNA: TGCGCCAGCAGCTTGGACAGGGAAGGTCAGCCCCAGCATTTT. It encodes CASSLDREGQPQHF.

This clone turned up a few times. The chain links TRBV2 to TRBJ1-5; D is possibly TRBD1 (6 bases). Germline V gene data show CDR1 as SNHLY and CDR2 as FYNNEI. V shed 6 bases and J shed 1 base, with 13 bases lying between them. This CDR3 has 15 amino acids. The CDR3 loop is CASRGQGGSNQPQHF. The DNA for the CDR3 is TGTGCCAGCAGAGGCCAAGGGGGAAGCAATCAGCCCCAGCATTTT.